The 15 T cell receptor beta chains below come from one sample, sequenced in a study of T cell responses to AZD1222 COVID-19 vaccine. Profiling relied on immunoSEQ multiplex PCR, and the TCRdb table lists in-frame clones only, not all of them. This sample has 80,000 to 100,000 clones, with 75% to 90% found just once. The specimen comprised peripheral blood, sampled 28 days after the second AZD1222 dose. Every receptor here comes from an adult who received the AZD1222 COVID-19 vaccine.

The V and J genes are TRBV14 and TRBJ1-5; D is ambiguous. The V end was cut by 0 bases, the J end by 5 bases, with 8 bases between. CDR1 is SGHDN and CDR2 is FVKESK in the germline V gene. This CDR3 contains 14 residues. The CDR3 DNA sequence: TGTGCCAGCAGCCAAGATATGGGTTATCAGCCCCAGCATTTT. Translating gives CASSQDMGYQPQHF. The full variable domain, its missing parts supplied by reference TRBV14 and TRBJ1-5, is EAGVTQFPSHSVIEKGQTVTLRCDPISGHDNLYWYRRVMGKEIKFLLHFVKESKQDESGMPNNRFLAERTGGTYSTLKVQPAELEDSGVYFCASSQDMGYQPQHFGDGTRLSIL.

The genes are TRBV10-3 and TRBJ1-1; 9 bases are shared with TRBD1. The CDR3 totals 13 residues. V trimming: 8 bases; J trimming: 1 base; junction bases outside the gene matches: 2. The germline gives CDR1 ENHRY, CDR2 SYGVKD. CDR3 loop: CAIGGQGNTEAFF. The CDR3, as DNA: TGTGCCATCGGGGGACAGGGGAACACTGAAGCTTTCTTT.

The chain recombines TRBV13 with TRBJ2-7; TRBD2 agrees at 9 bases. This CDR3 is 15 amino acids long. From germline, CDR1 is PRHDT and CDR2 FYEKMQ (reference sequence). V lost 5 bases, J lost 3 bases, and 8 bases stayed unmatched. The CDR3 sequence is CASSLLSSGIYEQYF. The DNA for the CDR3 is TGTGCCAGCAGCCTCCTTTCTAGCGGGATCTACGAGCAGTACTTC. The variable domain in full, with the rest retrieved from reference TRBV13 and TRBJ2-7, is AAGVIQSPRHLIKEKRETATLKCYPIPRHDTVYWYQQGPGQDPQFLISFYEKMQSDKGSIPDRFSAQQFSDYHSELNMSSLELGDSALYFCASSLLSSGIYEQYFGPGTRLTVT.

The V gene is TRBV6-4, the J gene TRBJ2-1; 8 bases match TRBD2. V shed 0 bases and J 4 bases; nucleotides not matched to a gene: 2. Looked up from germline, CDR1 is MRHNA and CDR2 is SNTAGT. The CDR3 covers 15 residues. The CDR3 DNA reads as TGTGCCAGCAGTGACTCGACGGGAGGGTACAATGAGCAGTTCTTC. This translates into CASSDSTGGYNEQFF.

This clone appeared once. V gene TRBV19 combines with J gene TRBJ2-3, with TRBD1 as a possible D gene (6 bases). Germline-derived CDR1 and CDR2 are LNHDA and SQIVND (reference sequence). Trimming cost V 1 base and J 5 bases, with 10 bases left between them. The CDR3 runs to 14 residues. For the CDR3, the DNA is TGTGCCAGTAGTATAGGCAGGGGTGGAGATACGCAGTATTTT. Protein product: CASSIGRGGDTQYF.

DNA of the CDR3: TGTGCCAGCAGTGAAGTGAGGGGCGATGGCTACACCTTC. It encodes CASSEVRGDGYTF. The V gene is TRBV2, the J gene TRBJ1-2, with a weak D call TRBD1 (5 bases). The CDR3 is made up of 13 amino acids. The ends were cut back, 1 base at V and 6 bases at J, with 9 bases in the middle. Germline CDR1 SNHLY, CDR2 FYNNEI.

This chain links TRBV12-3 or TRBV12-4 with TRBJ1-2; D not resolved. The CDR3 is 11 residues long. V was cut by 4 bases and J by 7 bases, with 7 bases left in between. The CDR3 is CASSSLGGYTF. CDR3 nucleotide sequence: TGTGCCAGCAGTTCTCTAGGTGGCTACACCTTC.

This clone was recorded a few times. The chain is built from TRBV5-1 and TRBJ1-3; no clear D gene. Trimming took 0 bases from V and 0 from J, leaving 13 bases between them. The germline V gene encodes CDR1 SGHRS and CDR2 YFSETQ. CDR3 size: 17 residues. The CDR3 loop is CASSLAVGSDSGNTIYF. CDR3 DNA: TGCGCCAGCAGCTTGGCCGTAGGGTCCGACTCTGGAAACACCATATATTTT.

This clone has more than one count but fewer than ten. The V call is TRBV30, the J call TRBJ1-1; no clear D gene. Trimming stripped 1 base from V and 0 bases from J, with 12 bases between. Germline-derived CDR1 and CDR2 are GTSNPN and SVGIG (reference sequence). The CDR3 is 15 amino acids. The CDR3 protein is CAWSAGKTLNTEAFF. The CDR3 nucleotides read TGTGCCTGGAGTGCGGGGAAGACATTGAACACTGAAGCTTTCTTT.

The chain carries TRBV18 and TRBJ1-1; TRBD1 might be the D (5 bases). Germline CDR1 and CDR2: KGHSH and LQKENI. The V gene lost 3 bases and the J gene lost 4 bases, with 15 bases spanning the gap. The CDR3 length is 15 residues. Here the CDR3 DNA reads TGTGCCAGCTCACCTAGACGGGGGGATGGCACTGAAGCTTTCTTT. Its protein is CASSPRRGDGTEAFF.

Concerning this clone itself: Mismatch with germline at one junction end may stem from a read error. CDR3 bases: TGCGCCAGCAGTTTGGATCCGAGTAACTATGGCTACACCTTC. Protein: CASSLDPSNYGYTF. The chain uses TRBV5-1 and TRBJ1-2, with no clear D. The CDR3 is 14 amino acids. Germline assignment: CDR1 SGHRS and CDR2 YFSETQ.

V gene TRBV6-5 combines with J gene TRBJ1-2; no clear D. Trimming cost V 2 bases and J 6 bases, with 10 bases left between them. The germline V gene encodes CDR1 MNHEY and CDR2 SVGAGI. CDR3 length equals 13 residues. This CDR3 reads CASSYVGENGYTF. The DNA of the CDR3 is TGTGCCAGCAGTTACGTCGGCGAAAATGGCTACACCTTC.

The chain couples TRBV5-5 to TRBJ1-1, with 10 bases identical to TRBD1. The CDR3 is 15 residues long. The ends lost 5 bases at V and 3 bases at J; junction bases unmatched: 7. Germline lookup yields CDR1 SGHKS and CDR2 YYEKEE (reference sequence). The CDR3 nucleotides read TGTGCCAGCAGTGTGTTGGGGACAGGGGACACTGAAGCTTTCTTT. Its translation is CASSVLGTGDTEAFF.

The CDR3 here is CASREGTSGGYEQYF. For the CDR3, the DNA is TGCGCCAGCAGGGAAGGGACTAGCGGGGGGTACGAGCAGTACTTC. The V call is TRBV5-1, the J call TRBJ2-7; 15 bases align to TRBD2. CDR1 and CDR2 from the germline V gene are SGHRS and YFSETQ. J was trimmed by 4 bases and V by 5 bases; bases with no gene match: 4. This CDR3 region has 15 residues.

The CDR3 reads CASSQAGWNYGYTF. CDR3 DNA sequence: TGTGCCAGCAGCCAGGCCGGGTGGAACTATGGCTACACCTTC. J is TRBJ1-2 and V is TRBV3-1 (or the pseudogene TRBV3-2); no clear D. Germline loops: CDR1 LGHDT, CDR2 YNNKEL (reference sequence). V was shortened by 3 bases and J by 2 bases, with 10 bases between the two germline ends. The CDR3 has 14 residues.